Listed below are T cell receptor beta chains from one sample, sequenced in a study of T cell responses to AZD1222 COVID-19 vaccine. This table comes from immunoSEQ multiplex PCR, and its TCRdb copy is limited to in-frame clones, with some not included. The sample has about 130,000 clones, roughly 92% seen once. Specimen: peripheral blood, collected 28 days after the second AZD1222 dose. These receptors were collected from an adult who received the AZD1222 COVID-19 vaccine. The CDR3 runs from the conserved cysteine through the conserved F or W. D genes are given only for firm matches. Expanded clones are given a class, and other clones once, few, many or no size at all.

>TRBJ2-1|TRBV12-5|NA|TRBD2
CASGASGGANEQFF
TGTGCTAGTGGTGCTAGCGGGGGGGCCAATGAGCAGTTCTTC
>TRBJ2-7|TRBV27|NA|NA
CASSLRDGYEQYF
TGTGCCAGCAGTTTAAGGGACGGCTACGAGCAGTACTTC
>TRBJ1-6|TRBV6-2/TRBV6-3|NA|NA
CASSSQGFGSYNSPLHF
TGTGCCAGCAGTTCACAGGGTTTTGGATCCTATAATTCACCCCTCCACTTT
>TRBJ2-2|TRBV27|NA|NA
CASRSQGRGTGELFF
TGTGCCAGCAGAAGCCAGGGACGGGGGACCGGGGAGCTGTTTTTT
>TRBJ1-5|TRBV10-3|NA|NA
CAIGAGASNQPQHF
TGTGCCATCGGGGCAGGGGCAAGCAATCAGCCCCAGCATTTT
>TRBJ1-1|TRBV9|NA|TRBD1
CASSGQGRNTEAFF
TGTGCCAGCAGCGGACAGGGGAGGAACACTGAAGCTTTCTTT
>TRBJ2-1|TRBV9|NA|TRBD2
CASSLAGNYNEQFF
TGTGCCAGCAGTCTAGCGGGGAACTACAATGAGCAGTTCTTC
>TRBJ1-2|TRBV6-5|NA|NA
CASSYGAGNNYGYTF
TGTGCCAGCAGTTATGGGGCAGGGAATAACTATGGCTACACCTTC
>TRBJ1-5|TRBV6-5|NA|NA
CASSYSHDSNQPQHF
TGTGCCAGCAGTTACTCGCACGATAGCAATCAGCCCCAGCATTTT
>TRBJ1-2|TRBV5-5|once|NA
CASSLAGYGYTF
TGTGCCAGCAGCTTGGCCGGTTATGGCTACACCTTC
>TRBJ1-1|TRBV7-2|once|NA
CATWGGVYTEAFF
TGTGCCACATGGGGTGGGGTTTACACTGAAGCTTTCTTT
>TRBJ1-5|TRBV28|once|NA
CASTEINQPQHF
TGTGCCAGCACGGAAATAAATCAGCCCCAGCATTTT
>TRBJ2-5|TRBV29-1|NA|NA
CSVAREETQYF
TGCAGCGTTGCCAGGGAAGAGACCCAGTACTTC
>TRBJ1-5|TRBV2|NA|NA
CASRGTGVGQPQHF
TGTGCCAGCAGGGGGACGGGGGTCGGTCAGCCCCAGCATTTT
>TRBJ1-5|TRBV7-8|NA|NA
CASSSPQLNQPQHF
TGTGCCAGCAGCTCCCCCCAACTCAATCAGCCCCAGCATTTT
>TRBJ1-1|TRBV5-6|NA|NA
CASSLDNVNTEAFF
TGTGCCAGCAGCCTGGACAATGTGAACACTGAAGCTTTCTTT
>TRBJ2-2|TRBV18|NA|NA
CASSPRGTSESGELFF
TGTGCCAGCTCACCAAGGGGCACCTCTGAGTCCGGGGAGCTGTTTTTT
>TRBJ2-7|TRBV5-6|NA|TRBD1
CASSTAGTGYSYEQYF
TGTGCCAGCAGCACTGCCGGGACAGGGTATTCCTACGAGCAGTACTTC
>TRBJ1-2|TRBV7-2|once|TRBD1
CASSLTGAYGYTF
TGTGCCAGCAGCTTAACAGGGGCCTATGGCTACACCTTC
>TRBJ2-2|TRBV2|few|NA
CASSGTHGQLFF
TGTGCCAGCAGTGGGACGCATGGGCAGCTGTTTTTT
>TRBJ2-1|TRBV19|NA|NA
CASTAGSSPYNEQFF
TGTGCCAGTACCGCAGGGTCTTCTCCCTACAATGAGCAGTTCTTC
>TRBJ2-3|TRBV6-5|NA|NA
CATYRSLTDTQYF
TGTGCCACTTACAGGAGCCTCACAGATACGCAGTATTTT
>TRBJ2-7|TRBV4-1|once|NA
CASSQETGEQYF
TGCGCCAGCAGCCAAGAGACAGGCGAGCAGTACTTC
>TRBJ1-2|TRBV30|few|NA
CAWEVKGAGYTF
TGTGCCTGGGAGGTAAAGGGAGCTGGCTACACCTTC
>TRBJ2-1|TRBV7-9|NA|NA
CASSLGGLNEQFF
TGTGCCAGCAGCTTGGGGGGGCTCAATGAGCAGTTCTTC
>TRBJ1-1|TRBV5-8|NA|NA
CASSAGLKKNTEAFF
TGTGCCAGCAGCGCGGGTCTCAAGAAGAACACTGAAGCTTTCTTT
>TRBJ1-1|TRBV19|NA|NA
CASSIVGLPTEAFF
TGTGCCAGTAGTATTGTAGGCCTCCCGACTGAAGCTTTCTTT
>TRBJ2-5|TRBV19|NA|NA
CASSTRVQETQYF
TGTGCCAGTAGTACCAGGGTCCAAGAGACCCAGTACTTC
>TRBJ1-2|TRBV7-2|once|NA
CASSSQTRGPWGYTF
TGTGCCAGTAGCTCCCAAACAAGGGGCCCATGGGGCTACACCTTC
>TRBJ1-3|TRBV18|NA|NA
CASSAGGSGVSGNTIYF
TGTGCCAGCTCAGCGGGGGGCAGTGGAGTCTCTGGAAACACCATATATTTT
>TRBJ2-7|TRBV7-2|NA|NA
CASSLADEQYF
TGTGCCAGCAGCTTAGCGGACGAGCAGTACTTC
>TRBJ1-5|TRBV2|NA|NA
CASSDRDFGNQPQHF
TGTGCCAGCAGTGATAGGGATTTCGGCAATCAGCCCCAGCATTTT
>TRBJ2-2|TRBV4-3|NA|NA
CASSQDSRGTGELFF
TGCGCCAGCAGCCAAGATTCGCGGGGCACCGGGGAGCTGTTTTTT
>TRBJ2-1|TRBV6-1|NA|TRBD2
CASSAPGLLTSYNEQFF
TGTGCCAGCAGTGCGCCGGGACTACTAACCTCCTACAATGAGCAGTTCTTC
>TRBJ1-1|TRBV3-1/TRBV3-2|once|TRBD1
CASSQVVDRAEAFF
TGTGCCAGCAGCCAAGTCGTGGACAGGGCAGAAGCTTTCTTT
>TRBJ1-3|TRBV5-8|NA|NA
CASSPREVGNTIYF
TGTGCCAGCAGCCCCCGGGAGGTTGGAAACACCATATATTTT
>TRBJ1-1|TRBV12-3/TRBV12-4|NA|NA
CASRKGPEAFF
TGTGCCAGCAGGAAGGGCCCTGAAGCTTTCTTT
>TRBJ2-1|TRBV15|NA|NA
CATSRATLGNEQFF
TGTGCCACCAGCAGAGCCACACTAGGCAATGAGCAGTTCTTC
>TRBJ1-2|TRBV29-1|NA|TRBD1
CSVSRGQGYGYTF
TGCAGCGTTTCCAGGGGGCAAGGGTATGGCTACACCTTC
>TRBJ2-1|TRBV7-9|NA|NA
CASSPKRSYNEQFF
TGTGCCAGCAGCCCTAAGAGATCCTACAATGAGCAGTTCTTC
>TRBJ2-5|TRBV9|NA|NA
CASSVAEGLAYQETQYF
TGTGCCAGCAGCGTAGCTGAGGGTCTAGCGTACCAAGAGACCCAGTACTTC
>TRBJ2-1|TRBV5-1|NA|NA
CASYASGGTGNEQFF
TGCGCCAGCTACGCCAGTGGGGGAACAGGGAATGAGCAGTTCTTC
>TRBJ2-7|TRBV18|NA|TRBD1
CASSPRDRGHEQYF
TGTGCCAGCTCACCTCGGGACAGGGGCCACGAGCAGTACTTC
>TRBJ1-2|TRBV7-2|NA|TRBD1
CASTGARGRDGYTF
TGTGCCAGTACAGGGGCAAGGGGGCGGGATGGCTACACCTTC
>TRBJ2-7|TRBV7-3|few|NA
CASSPGRIGYEQYF
TGTGCCAGCAGCCCGGGGCGAATAGGCTACGAGCAGTACTTC
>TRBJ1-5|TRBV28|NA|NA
CATHRGNQPQHF
TGTGCCACTCACAGGGGCAATCAGCCCCAGCATTTT
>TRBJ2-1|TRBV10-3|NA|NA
CAINQFPSTGVDEQFF
TGTGCCATCAATCAATTTCCTAGTACGGGTGTGGATGAGCAGTTCTTC